What follows is one TCR beta chain and its context. The antigen is not known. These data are taken from a study of cytomegalovirus exposure and HLA in healthy donors. Study outcomes and limitations: The number of N-insertions in an Asian-associated ancestry cluster was reportedly below the approximately 700-donor mean in a later analysis.

60 Vbeta and 13 Jbeta primers were used in PCR. The method was immunoSEQ multiplex PCR; TCRdb's version includes in-frame clones alone and lacks a portion of them. Of under 130,000 clones in the sample, approximately 69% are singletons; the top ten hold roughly 3.2%. There are 15 residues in the CDR3. The germline gives CDR1 LNHDA, CDR2 SQIVND (reference sequence). V was trimmed by 3 bases and J by 5 bases, leaving 11 bases between them. The genes are TRBV19 and TRBJ1-6; D remains ambiguous. Sequenced material: PBMCs. This sequence originates from a young man in good health and CMV-seronegative. CDR3 sequence: CASSMQARNNSPLHF. Written as DNA, the CDR3 is TGTGCCAGTAGTATGCAGGCACGGAATAATTCACCCCTCCACTTT.